This T cell receptor (beta chain) was retrieved from a study of T cells after yellow fever vaccination. Study-level points and caveats: Post-booster repertoires contained most primary-vaccination clones again (about 95% CD4, around 88% CD8).

This clonotype appeared many times. Its antigen is as yet unknown. The germline V and J ends were trimmed by 1 base and 1 base, with 5 bases remaining between them. CDR1 and CDR2 (germline): LGHNA, YSLEER. The CDR3 is 14 amino acids. In making TCR cDNA, 5'RACE template switching added a universal primer site and UMIs to it. TCRdb redid the calling of the 5' RACE reads with MiXCR, one entry per CDR3 protein. The table lists about 150,000 distinct CDR3 sequences, roughly 6.2% of them singletons. The J gene is TRBJ1-3, the V gene TRBV4-3; D not resolved. The sample was CD4+ T cells sorted from PBMCs, taken on the day of the first yellow fever vaccination. The source of this sequence is a man aged 18 to 35 who received the YFV17D yellow fever vaccine. The CDR3 reads CASSQGSSGNTIYF. The CDR3 DNA reads TGCGCCAGCAGCCAAGGTTCTTCTGGAAACACCATATATTTT.